This TCR beta chain came from a study of TIL therapy for anti-PD-1-resistant metastatic lung cancer. CDR3 length equals 12 residues. Germline CDR1 MNHEY, CDR2 SVGAGI. Trimming removed 7 bases at V and 0 bases at J, with 4 bases between. Time point indicated: pre-treatment sample, taken before nivolumab and TIL therapy. The libraries were made with immunoSEQ v3. Assay: immunoSEQ multiplex PCR; the TCRdb copy retains only in-frame clones and omits some. The sample has 20,000 to 25,000 clones; more than 60% are singletons. The source was blood, collected at baseline. The chain has TRBV6-5 and TRBJ1-3; D is unclear. The receptor was isolated from a person aged 25-80 years with non-small cell lung cancer. CDR3 nucleotides: TGTGCCAGCACCTCCTCTGGAAACACCATATATTTT. Its translation is CASTSSGNTIYF.